The rows below give T cell receptor beta chains drawn from one sample of a study of OX40 agonist ivuxolimab in advanced cancers. Profiled with immunoSEQ multiplex PCR; TCRdb holds only in-frame clones, not every one. Of some 100,000 clones in the sample, around 89% are singletons; the top ten hold roughly 0.15%. Sequenced here: CD4+ or CD8+ T cells sorted from blood, sampled in a trial of the OX40 agonist ivuxolimab. These receptors were obtained from an adult with an advanced solid tumor such as melanoma, head and neck, liver or kidney cancer. CDR3s include the opening cysteine and the closing phenylalanine or tryptophan. Each record gives: J gene, D gene, clone size, V gene, CDR3 DNA, CDR3 protein. A D gene is named only where the DNA matches it firmly. Part of the rows lack a size; the others show once, few, many or a class for expanded clones.

J: TRBJ1-4; D: -; size: -; V: TRBV5-1; DNA: TGCGCCAGCAGCTTGGTGGCAGGGCTGAATGAAAAACTGTTTTTT; CDR3: CASSLVAGLNEKLFF
J: TRBJ1-1; D: -; size: -; V: TRBV28; DNA: TGTGCCAGCACCCGGGAATTCACTGAAGCTTTCTTT; CDR3: CASTREFTEAFF
J: TRBJ2-5; D: TRBD2; size: -; V: TRBV2; DNA: TGTGCCAGCAGGGGGACTAGCGGGGCGGTGGCCCAGTACTTC; CDR3: CASRGTSGAVAQYF
J: TRBJ2-7; D: TRBD2; size: -; V: TRBV6-5; DNA: TGTGCCAACAGTTTGCTAGCGGGAGTCGAGCAGTACTTC; CDR3: CANSLLAGVEQYF
J: TRBJ2-7; D: -; size: -; V: TRBV2; DNA: TGTGCCAGCAGTGAATCGATATACGAGCAGTACTTC; CDR3: CASSESIYEQYF
J: TRBJ1-2; D: -; size: -; V: TRBV6-1; DNA: TGTGCCACCTCCGACTTGGGGGGATCAAGGGGCTACACCTTC; CDR3: CATSDLGGSRGYTF
J: TRBJ1-1; D: -; size: -; V: TRBV10-1; DNA: TGCGCCAGCAGTTCTGGCAGGGCCCGCCATGAAGCTTTCTTT; CDR3: CASSSGRARHEAFF
J: TRBJ2-3; D: -; size: -; V: TRBV29-1; DNA: TGCAGCGTTGACCACATTGCGACAGATACGCAGTATTTT; CDR3: CSVDHIATDTQYF
J: TRBJ2-2; D: -; size: -; V: TRBV6-5; DNA: TGTGCCAGCAGTACGAACACCGGGGAGCTGTTTTTT; CDR3: CASSTNTGELFF
J: TRBJ1-1; D: TRBD1; size: -; V: TRBV6-1; DNA: TGTGCCAGCAGCTTACAGGGGAGGACTGAAGCTTTCTTT; CDR3: CASSLQGRTEAFF
J: TRBJ1-4; D: -; size: -; V: TRBV7-9; DNA: TGTGCCAGCAGCGGGGGCGTTGGAACTAATGAAAAACTGTTTTTT; CDR3: CASSGGVGTNEKLFF
J: TRBJ1-2; D: -; size: -; V: TRBV6-1; DNA: TGTGCCAGCAGTCCGACCTGGGGGAATTATGGCTACACCTTC; CDR3: CASSPTWGNYGYTF
J: TRBJ1-2; D: -; size: -; V: TRBV6-5; DNA: TGTGCCAGCAGTGATGGGACGCCCAGCGAGGGCTACACCTTC; CDR3: CASSDGTPSEGYTF
J: TRBJ1-2; D: -; size: -; V: TRBV6-5; DNA: TGTGCCAGCAGCCTAGCTGGGGCTCGCTATGGCTACACCTTC; CDR3: CASSLAGARYGYTF
J: TRBJ2-7; D: -; size: -; V: TRBV14; DNA: TGTGCCAGCAGCCAAGTGACGACTGAGCAGTACTTC; CDR3: CASSQVTTEQYF
J: TRBJ2-7; D: -; size: -; V: TRBV2; DNA: TGTGCCAGCAGATTCGCCGACAGAAACGAGCAGTACTTC; CDR3: CASRFADRNEQYF
J: TRBJ2-3; D: TRBD2; size: -; V: TRBV27; DNA: TGTGCCAGCAGTCGACTAGCGGGAGCAGATACGCAGTATTTT; CDR3: CASSRLAGADTQYF
J: TRBJ2-3; D: TRBD1; size: -; V: TRBV10-1; DNA: TGCGCCAGCAGCTCGGGACAGGCAAATACGCAGTATTTT; CDR3: CASSSGQANTQYF
J: TRBJ1-6; D: -; size: -; V: TRBV14; DNA: TGTGCCAGCAGCCCTTACAGGGATTCACCCCTCCACTTT; CDR3: CASSPYRDSPLHF
J: TRBJ2-7; D: TRBD1; size: -; V: TRBV30; DNA: TGTGCCTGGTCCGGGACAGGCTACGAGCAGTACTTC; CDR3: CAWSGTGYEQYF
J: TRBJ2-7; D: -; size: -; V: TRBV5-1; DNA: TGCGCCAGCAGCCCCCTATCGGGGGCCCAGCAGTACTTC; CDR3: CASSPLSGAQQYF
J: TRBJ2-5; D: TRBD1; size: -; V: TRBV19; DNA: TGTACCAGTAGTATCTCGCAGGGGGTCGGGGAGACCCAGTACTTC; CDR3: CTSSISQGVGETQYF
J: TRBJ1-6; D: -; size: -; V: TRBV5-1; DNA: TGCGCCAGCCAGCAGGGGCTCTCCTATAATTCACCCCTCCACTTT; CDR3: CASQQGLSYNSPLHF
J: TRBJ1-2; D: -; size: -; V: TRBV29-1; DNA: TGCAGCGTCACCTTCGAGGGAGGAGGCTACACCTTC; CDR3: CSVTFEGGGYTF
J: TRBJ2-3; D: -; size: -; V: TRBV29-1; DNA: TGCAGCGTCTATTCGCCAGATACGCAGTATTTT; CDR3: CSVYSPDTQYF
J: TRBJ1-5; D: TRBD1; size: -; V: TRBV6-5; DNA: TGTGCCAGCAGGGGGACAGGGGGAAATCAGCCCCAGCATTTT; CDR3: CASRGTGGNQPQHF
J: TRBJ2-2; D: -; size: -; V: TRBV28; DNA: TGTGCCAGCAGCTCACAGGTGGGGGGCACCGGGGAGCTGTTTTTT; CDR3: CASSSQVGGTGELFF
J: TRBJ1-4; D: -; size: once; V: TRBV9; DNA: TGTGCCAGCAGCGCCCGGGGGTGGTCTAATGAAAAACTGTTTTTT; CDR3: CASSARGWSNEKLFF
J: TRBJ2-5; D: -; size: once; V: TRBV5-1; DNA: TGCGCCAGCAGCTCCACCGGGTCGTACCAAGAGACCCAGTACTTC; CDR3: CASSSTGSYQETQYF
J: TRBJ1-2; D: -; size: -; V: TRBV6-1; DNA: TGTGCCAGCAGTTTGGGGCCAGCTTATGGCTACACCTTC; CDR3: CASSLGPAYGYTF
J: TRBJ2-3; D: -; size: -; V: TRBV5-1; DNA: TGCGCCAGCAGCTTGGACAGGGCTGTCACAGATACGCAGTATTTT; CDR3: CASSLDRAVTDTQYF
J: TRBJ2-2; D: -; size: -; V: TRBV5-1; DNA: TGCGCCAGCAGCTTGGTGGGAGCCGGGGAGCTGTTTTTT; CDR3: CASSLVGAGELFF
J: TRBJ2-2; D: -; size: -; V: TRBV10-1; DNA: TGCGCCAGCAGTGATTCGGCAGTCGCCGGGGAGCTGTTTTTT; CDR3: CASSDSAVAGELFF
J: TRBJ1-3; D: -; size: -; V: TRBV30; DNA: TGTGCCTGGAGGACAAGGGACAGAAACACCATATATTTT; CDR3: CAWRTRDRNTIYF
J: TRBJ2-3; D: -; size: -; V: TRBV5-1; DNA: TGCGCCAGCAGCAATCAGGGGTGGATTTCTAGCACAGATACGCAGTATTTT; CDR3: CASSNQGWISSTDTQYF
J: TRBJ2-1; D: -; size: -; V: TRBV6-1; DNA: TGTGCCAGCAGTGGTGGTTTGGCAGACAATGAGCAGTTCTTC; CDR3: CASSGGLADNEQFF
J: TRBJ2-5; D: -; size: -; V: TRBV28; DNA: TGTGCCAGCAGCCGCCTTCGCTTCGGAGTGGGGCGCTACCAAGAGACCCAGTACTTC; CDR3: CASSRLRFGVGRYQETQYF
J: TRBJ1-4; D: -; size: -; V: TRBV6-5; DNA: TGTGCCAGCAGTTACTTTGGGGTGGGTGAAAAACTGTTTTTT; CDR3: CASSYFGVGEKLFF
J: TRBJ2-7; D: -; size: -; V: TRBV20-1; DNA: TGCAGTGCCGGAGGACGCTACGAGCAGTACTTC; CDR3: CSAGGRYEQYF
J: TRBJ2-2; D: -; size: -; V: TRBV4-2; DNA: TGTGCCAGCAGCCAAGCCGAAGGGGCCGGGGAGCTGTTTTTT; CDR3: CASSQAEGAGELFF
J: TRBJ2-7; D: TRBD2; size: -; V: TRBV19; DNA: TGTGCCAGTAGTAGAAGGAGCGGGGAGGACTACGAGCAGTACTTC; CDR3: CASSRRSGEDYEQYF
J: TRBJ2-1; D: TRBD1; size: -; V: TRBV5-6; DNA: TGTGCCAGCATGCTACAGGGGACCTACAATGAGCAGTTCTTC; CDR3: CASMLQGTYNEQFF
J: TRBJ2-3; D: TRBD2; size: once; V: TRBV7-2; DNA: TGTGCCAGCAGCCGGGGACTAGAGATAGGTACGCAGTATTTT; CDR3: CASSRGLEIGTQYF